Below, 30 T cell receptor beta chains from the same sample are listed, as sequenced in a study of CD8+ T cells in alopecia areata. Treatment of the sample: oral pan-JAK inhibitor, 5-10 mg twice daily. Following RNA extraction, reverse transcription yielded cDNA that acted as the sequencing template. Measured with immunoSEQ multiplex PCR; TCRdb has only the in-frame clones, and not every one. The sample has 80,000 to 95,000 clones; 44% are singletons. Sequenced here: CD8+ T cells sorted from blood, sampled at week 24, from a patient treated with tofacitinib. The receptors were sampled from a human donor with alopecia areata.

The chain carries TRBV4-2 and TRBJ1-5, with D tentatively TRBD1 (5 bases). The CDR3 runs 15 residues. Germline V gene data show CDR1 as LGHNA and CDR2 as YNFKEQ. Trimming left V 0 bases short and J 6 bases short, with 12 bases between. The CDR3 coding sequence is TGTGCCAGCAGCCAAGATAAAGGGGAGGTTCAGCCCCAGCATTTT. As protein: CASSQDKGEVQPQHF.

This clone was counted between two and nine times. This sequence joins TRBV7-9 and TRBJ2-3, with 13 positions matching TRBD2. This CDR3 has 18 residues. Trimming removed 2 bases from V and 2 bases from J; junction bases left unmatched: 7. CDR1 and CDR2 from the germline V gene are SEHNR and FQNEAQ (reference sequence). The CDR3 here is CASSLYPGLAGSTDTQYF. The DNA for the CDR3 is TGTGCCAGCAGCTTATACCCGGGACTAGCGGGATCCACAGATACGCAGTATTTT.

This clone has at least ten counts. This sample also contains other DNA sequences that code for the same CDR3. The V gene is TRBV4-1, the J gene TRBJ1-4, with unresolved D. The CDR3 runs 12 residues. Germline V lookup: CDR1 MGHRA, CDR2 YSYEKL. V was shortened by 1 base and J by 7 bases, with 4 bases between the two germline ends. The CDR3 DNA reads TGCGCCAGCAGCCAAGGATCTGAAAAACTGTTTTTT. Its translation: CASSQGSEKLFF.

This clone was found a few times. The J gene is TRBJ2-7, the V gene TRBV4-1, with D perhaps matching TRBD2 (5 bases). Germline V gene lookup returns CDR1 MGHRA and CDR2 YSYEKL. The CDR3 has 13 residues. V was cut by 5 bases and J by 0 bases, with 8 bases left in between. The chain's CDR3 is CASSARDSYEQYF. The CDR3 DNA reads TGCGCCAGCAGCGCCCGGGACTCCTACGAGCAGTACTTC.

The gene calls are TRBV29-1 and TRBJ1-5; D gene uncertain. The V end lost 4 bases, the J end lost 11 bases, and 15 bases lay between the germline ends. CDR3 size: 12 residues. Germline V gives CDR1 SQVTM, CDR2 ANQGSEA. CDR3 sequence (DNA): TGCAGCGTTGTCGTCCAAGGCGGGGCCCAGCATTTT. Its translation: CSVVVQGGAQHF.

The chain uses TRBV28 and TRBJ2-3, with TRBD2 as a possible D gene (5 bases). Germline V gene sequence: CDR1 MDHEN, CDR2 SYDVKM. V gave up 6 bases and J gave up 3 bases, with 13 bases separating them. This CDR3 spans 14 amino acids. The CDR3 loop reads CASRDTSSTDTQYF. The CDR3 coding sequence is TGTGCCAGCAGGGATACTAGTTCTACAGATACGCAGTATTTT.

This clone was counted only a few times. V usage is TRBV11-2 and J usage is TRBJ2-1, with a tentative D call TRBD2 (5 bases). CDR1 SGHAT and CDR2 FQNNGV come from the germline V gene. V lost 5 bases and J 9 bases, leaving 17 bases between the germline ends. The CDR3 sequence is 14 residues long. The CDR3 is CASSPTGLSSEQFF. The CDR3 nucleotides read TGTGCCAGCAGCCCGACTGGACTCTCCAGTGAGCAGTTCTTC.

V gene TRBV6-5 combines with J gene TRBJ2-3, with D tentatively TRBD2 (5 bases). Germline assignment: CDR1 MNHEY and CDR2 SVGAGI. V shed 0 bases and J shed 2 bases, with 9 bases lying between them. This CDR3 contains 15 residues. CDR3 sequence: CASSYSSDSTDTQYF. CDR3 bases: TGTGCCAGCAGTTACTCCTCGGACTCCACAGATACGCAGTATTTT.

The rearrangement links TRBV27 to TRBJ1-1, with D tentatively TRBD1 (6 bases). This CDR3 is built from 14 residues. Germline V gene lookup returns CDR1 MNHEY and CDR2 SMNVEV (reference sequence). Trimming shortened V by 5 bases and J by 2 bases, and 12 bases separated the two germline ends. The CDR3 sequence is CASSLKQGNTEAFF. For the CDR3, the DNA is TGTGCCAGCAGTCTCAAACAGGGTAACACTGAAGCTTTCTTT.

J is TRBJ2-7 and V is TRBV4-2; tentative D call: TRBD1 (5 bases). The V gene lost 4 bases and the J gene lost 1 base, with 14 bases spanning the gap. The CDR3 loop spans 15 amino acids. Germline V gene lookup returns CDR1 LGHNA and CDR2 YNFKEQ. CDR3 residues: CASSLEQAPSYEQYF. The CDR3 nucleotides are TGTGCCAGCAGCCTTGAACAGGCCCCTTCCTACGAGCAGTACTTC.

V usage is TRBV9 and J usage is TRBJ2-2; D call uncertain. Germline V gene data show CDR1 as SGDLS and CDR2 as YYNGEE. CDR3 size: 14 residues. V was cut by 0 bases and J by 1 base, with 4 bases left in between. This chain's CDR3 is CASSVGENTGELFF. The DNA for the CDR3 is TGTGCCAGCAGCGTAGGGGAGAACACCGGGGAGCTGTTTTTT.

The chain couples TRBV9 to TRBJ2-1; 13 nucleotides agree with TRBD2. The V gene end was trimmed by 0 bases and the J gene end by 8 bases; junction bases not matched to a gene: 2. CDR1 is SGDLS and CDR2 is YYNGEE in the germline V gene. The CDR3 spans 15 residues. The CDR3: CASSVGTSGSDEQFF. CDR3 nucleotide sequence: TGTGCCAGCAGCGTAGGGACTAGCGGGAGTGATGAGCAGTTCTTC. Full variable domain (missing parts from reference TRBV9 and TRBJ2-1): DSGVTQTPKHLITATGQRVTLRCSPRSGDLSVYWYQQSLDQGLQFLIQYYNGEERAKGNILERFSAQQFPDLHSELNLSSLELGDSALYFCASSVGTSGSDEQFFGPGTRLTVL.

On this clone itself: At the DNA level, this CDR3 is encoded by other sequences in the same sample as well. The chain has TRBV30 and TRBJ2-7; TRBD1 aligns across 12 bases. Germline V lookup: CDR1 GTSNPN, CDR2 SVGIG (reference sequence). This CDR3 region has 14 residues. V was clipped by 2 bases and J by 6 bases; unmatched bases: 5. CDR3 nucleotide sequence: TGTGCCTGGAGTACGGGACAGGGGGCTGTCGAGCAGTACTTC. It translates to CAWSTGQGAVEQYF.

In this sample, this clone turned up once. V gene TRBV4-1 combines with J gene TRBJ1-1; D might be TRBD1 (6 bases). V lost 4 bases and J 8 bases, leaving 11 bases between the germline ends. Germline-derived CDR1 and CDR2 are MGHRA and YSYEKL. The CDR3 covers 12 residues. Written as DNA, the CDR3 is TGCGCCAGCAGCCCCCAGGGGATCGAAGCTTTCTTT. This translates into CASSPQGIEAFF.

This clone has a handful of counts. V is TRBV6-1 and J is TRBJ1-5; D remains ambiguous. CDR3 size: 15 residues. CDR1 and CDR2 from the germline V gene are MNHNS and SASEGT. V was shortened by 3 bases and J by 6 bases, with 15 bases between the two germline ends. The CDR3 reads CASSDGPSGFQPQHF. The CDR3, as DNA: TGTGCCAGCAGTGACGGTCCCTCCGGGTTTCAGCCCCAGCATTTT.

This clone was observed a few times. The chain carries TRBV7-9 and TRBJ2-5; no reliable D call. The ends were cut back, 5 bases at V and 4 bases at J, with 11 bases in the middle. This CDR3 region has 13 residues. The V gene's germline CDR1 is SEHNR and CDR2 FQNEAQ (reference sequence). The CDR3 bases are TGTGCCAGCAGCCCCCCCCTTGGAGAGACCCAGTACTTC. Its translation: CASSPPLGETQYF.

The V gene is TRBV7-9, the J gene TRBJ2-1; no clear D gene. Trimming took 8 bases from V and 6 from J, leaving 11 bases between them. The CDR3 loop spans 12 amino acids. Germline-derived CDR1 and CDR2 are SEHNR and FQNEAQ (reference sequence). This CDR3 is CASYSLRNEQFF. The DNA of the CDR3 is TGTGCCAGCTACTCCCTACGCAATGAGCAGTTCTTC. Full variable domain (missing parts from reference TRBV7-9 and TRBJ2-1): DTGVSQNPRHKITKRGQNVTFRCDPISEHNRLYWYRQTLGQGPEFLTYFQNEAQLEKSRLLSDRFSAERPKGSFSTLEIQRTEQGDSAMYLCASYSLRNEQFFGPGTRLTVL.

This chain links TRBV7-9 with TRBJ2-5; weak D call: TRBD2 (6 bases). Germline CDR1 SEHNR, CDR2 FQNEAQ (reference sequence). The CDR3 loop spans 13 amino acids. Trimming removed 6 bases from V and 0 bases from J, with 8 bases in between. CDR3 protein: CASSGTYQETQYF. The CDR3 bases are TGTGCCAGCAGTGGGACTTACCAAGAGACCCAGTACTTC.

In this sample, this clone turned up a few times. The V call is TRBV7-9, the J call TRBJ1-1; weak D call: TRBD1 (5 bases). V dropped 5 bases and J dropped 8 bases, with 15 bases sitting between them. Germline CDR1 SEHNR, CDR2 FQNEAQ (reference sequence). The CDR3 runs to 13 residues. CDR3: CASSLNVGREAFF. The CDR3 DNA is TGTGCCAGCAGCCTCAATGTGGGACGAGAAGCTTTCTTT. The variable domain in full, with the rest retrieved from reference TRBV7-9 and TRBJ1-1, is DTGVSQNPRHKITKRGQNVTFRCDPISEHNRLYWYRQTLGQGPEFLTYFQNEAQLEKSRLLSDRFSAERPKGSFSTLEIQRTEQGDSAMYLCASSLNVGREAFFGQGTRLTVV.

V and J are TRBV25-1 and TRBJ2-7; 7 bases fit TRBD2. The CDR3 loop spans 15 amino acids. CDR1 MGHDK and CDR2 SYGVNS come from the germline V gene. The V gene end was trimmed by 3 bases and the J gene end by 3 bases; junction bases not matched to a gene: 8. The CDR3 is CASSDPTSGNYEQYF. In nucleotides, the CDR3 is TGTGCCAGCAGTGACCCAACCAGCGGGAACTACGAGCAGTACTTC.

The chain employs TRBV19 and TRBJ1-5; D call uncertain. V was pared by 7 bases and J by 0 bases, with 4 bases between. Germline-derived CDR1 and CDR2 are LNHDA and SQIVND (reference sequence). CDR3 length: 12 amino acids. CDR3 nucleotides: TGTGCCAGTATTGGTAGCAATCAGCCCCAGCATTTT. Translating it yields CASIGSNQPQHF.

This chain connects TRBV27 to TRBJ2-1; TRBD2 matches 11 bases. The ends lost 4 bases at V and 16 bases at J; junction bases unmatched: 12. Germline values: CDR1 MNHEY, CDR2 SMNVEV (reference sequence). The CDR3 is 14 amino acids. The CDR3 region has the DNA TGTGCCAGCAGTTCGATAGCGGGAGGGCTCGGTTTATTCTTC. Protein sequence: CASSSIAGGLGLFF.

This clone was observed a few times. The V and J genes are TRBV5-4 and TRBJ2-3; D possibly corresponds to TRBD1 (6 bases). This CDR3 region has 13 residues. Germline CDR1 reads SGHNT; CDR2 reads YYREEE (reference sequence). Trimming stripped 4 bases from V and 5 bases from J, with 11 bases between. The CDR3 DNA reads TGTGCCAGCAGCCTCAGGGGCGAAGATACGCAGTATTTT. It is translated as CASSLRGEDTQYF.

This clone was counted a few times. The chain links TRBV29-1 to TRBJ2-5, with no clear D. CDR3 length: 13 amino acids. The V gene lost 3 bases and the J gene lost 2 bases, with 10 bases spanning the gap. Germline V gene sequence: CDR1 SQVTM, CDR2 ANQGSEA. In nucleotides, the CDR3 is TGCAGCGTTGATAGTCGGCGACAAGAGACCCAGTACTTC. As protein: CSVDSRRQETQYF.

The genes are TRBV20-1 and TRBJ2-5; D not resolved. The CDR3 length is 9 residues. CDR1 and CDR2 from the germline V gene are DFQATT and SNEGSKA (reference sequence). The CDR3 region has the DNA TGCACCCTCCTCGGGACCCAGTACTTC. It encodes CTLLGTQYF.

This chain uses TRBV27 with TRBJ1-2; 9 bases map to TRBD1. Looked up from germline, CDR1 is MNHEY and CDR2 is SMNVEV (reference sequence). Germline trimming cut 9 bases from V and 8 bases from J; bases unmatched to any gene: 13. The CDR3 is 14 residues long. The CDR3 DNA follows: TGTGCCAGTTCTTGGGGACAGGGAACAATCGGCTACACCTTC. It translates to CASSWGQGTIGYTF.

Of note for this clone: Different DNA sequences within this sample yield the same CDR3. The chain couples TRBV27 to TRBJ2-7; no clear D. Trimming removed 3 bases from V and 1 base from J, with 7 bases in between. Germline values: CDR1 MNHEY, CDR2 SMNVEV (reference sequence). This CDR3 has 13 residues. CDR3 sequence: CASSLSRSYEQYF. The DNA for the CDR3 is TGTGCCAGCAGTTTGAGCAGGTCCTACGAGCAGTACTTC.

The sample holds a few counts of this clone. The chain combines TRBV5-6 with TRBJ1-2; no firm D call. V lost 0 bases, J lost 8 bases, and 8 bases lay in between. CDR3 length: 12 residues. Germline V gene lookup returns CDR1 SGHDT and CDR2 YYEEEE. Here the CDR3 DNA reads TGTGCCAGCAGCTTGGCCCGCAAGGGCTACACCTTC. As protein: CASSLARKGYTF.

V is TRBV2 and J is TRBJ1-1; the match to TRBD1 covers 9 bases. Germline V gene lookup returns CDR1 SNHLY and CDR2 FYNNEI. CDR3 length: 16 amino acids. V lost 6 bases, J lost 1 base, and 9 bases stayed unmatched. As DNA, the CDR3 is TGTGCCAGCAGCTCCCCGGGACAGGGAACGAACACTGAAGCTTTCTTT. As protein: CASSSPGQGTNTEAFF.

V usage is TRBV5-1 and J usage is TRBJ2-1; TRBD2 matches at 12 bases. The germline V gene encodes CDR1 SGHRS and CDR2 YFSETQ. This CDR3 comprises 17 residues. Trimming removed 5 bases from V and 6 bases from J; junction bases left unmatched: 12. DNA of the CDR3: TGCGCCAGCAGTTACCTACGACTAGCGGGAGAGGGCAATGAGCAGTTCTTC. Translated, it gives CASSYLRLAGEGNEQFF.